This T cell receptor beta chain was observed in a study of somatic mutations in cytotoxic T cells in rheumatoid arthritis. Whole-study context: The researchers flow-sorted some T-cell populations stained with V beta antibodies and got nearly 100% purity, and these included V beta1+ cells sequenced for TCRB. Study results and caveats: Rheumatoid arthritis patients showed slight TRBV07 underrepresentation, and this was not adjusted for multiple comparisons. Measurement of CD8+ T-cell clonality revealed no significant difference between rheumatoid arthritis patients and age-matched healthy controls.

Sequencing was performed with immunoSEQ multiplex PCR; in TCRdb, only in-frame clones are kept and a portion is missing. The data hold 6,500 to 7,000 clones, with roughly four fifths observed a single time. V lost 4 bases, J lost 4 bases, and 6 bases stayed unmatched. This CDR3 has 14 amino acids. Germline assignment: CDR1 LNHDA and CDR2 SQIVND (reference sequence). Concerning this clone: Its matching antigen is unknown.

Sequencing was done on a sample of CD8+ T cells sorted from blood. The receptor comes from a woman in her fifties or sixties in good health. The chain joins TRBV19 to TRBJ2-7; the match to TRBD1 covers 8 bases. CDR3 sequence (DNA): TGTGCCAGTAGTACCGGGACAGGAGGGTACGAGCAGTACTTC. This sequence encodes CASSTGTGGYEQYF.